The 7 T cell receptor beta chains below all came from one sample that was sequenced in a study of T cells in Graves' hyperthyroidism and ophthalmopathy. Template material for amplifying TCR beta CDR3 regions consisted of RNA transcripts. In the first-round RT-PCR of the TCR CDR3, the HTBI primer set was used. A single record per CDR3 protein comes from TCRdb applying MiXCR to the multiplex PCR reads. In the table there are 600,000 to 800,000 distinct CDR3 sequences, roughly a third of which are singletons. Sequenced sample: blood. All receptors come from a woman aged 40 to 50 with Graves' hyperthyroidism.

The chain recombines TRBV10-3 with TRBJ2-3, with TRBD2 matching over 14 bases. The CDR3 has 17 amino acids. Trimming cost V 2 bases and J 2 bases; bases outside gene matches: 3. Germline CDR1 reads ENHRY; CDR2 reads SYGVKD. CDR3 coding DNA: TGTGCCATCAGTGAGGGACTAGCGGGGGGACTCACAGATACGCAGTATTTT. It codes for CAISEGLAGGLTDTQYF.

For the CDR3, the DNA is TGTGCCAGCAGGTACGGCGGGGACCCACCCTACGAGCAGTACTTC. It translates to CASRYGGDPPYEQYF. The chain combines TRBV28 with TRBJ2-7; tentative D call: TRBD2 (6 bases). CDR3 size: 15 residues. Deletions cut 6 bases from V and 2 bases from J, with 17 bases between. Germline values: CDR1 MDHEN, CDR2 SYDVKM.

The V and J genes are TRBV5-1 and TRBJ2-6, with unresolved D. This CDR3 region has 16 residues. The V gene's germline CDR1 is SGHRS and CDR2 YFSETQ. Trimming stripped 4 bases from V and 1 base from J, with 12 bases between. The CDR3 nucleotides read TGCGCCAGCAGCCAAGGATGGATATCTGGGGCCAACGTCCTGACTTTC. Translated, it gives CASSQGWISGANVLTF.

V is TRBV27 and J is TRBJ2-7, with 9 bases matching TRBD2. With 6 bases clipped from V and 3 bases from J, the junction kept 12 bases outside the gene matches. Germline V CDR1 and CDR2: MNHEY, SMNVEV (reference sequence). The CDR3 has 16 residues. CDR3 coding DNA: TGTGCCAGCAGCTGGTTTCCCGGGACTAGCTTCTACGAGCAGTACTTC. This encodes CASSWFPGTSFYEQYF.

This clonotype appeared many times. The genes are TRBV2 and TRBJ2-2; D not certain. Germline V lookup: CDR1 SNHLY, CDR2 FYNNEI. This CDR3 contains 15 residues. Trimming removed 5 bases at V and 5 bases at J, with 15 bases between. CDR3 bases: TGTGCCAGCAGTTTTCGAACGCTGTCTACCGGGGAGCTGTTTTTT. Its protein product is CASSFRTLSTGELFF.

This clonotype was seen many times. The rearrangement links TRBV2 to TRBJ1-1; 9 bases map to TRBD1. Germline V gives CDR1 SNHLY, CDR2 FYNNEI. The CDR3 loop spans 15 amino acids. V was clipped by 5 bases and J by 4 bases; unmatched bases: 8. The CDR3 nucleotides are TGTGCCAGCAGTAAGGACAGGGGTTCGATCACTGAAGCTTTCTTT. It specifies CASSKDRGSITEAFF.

With respect to this clonotype: At one boundary the junction diverges from the germline segment, which might be a read error. The genes are TRBV10-2 and TRBJ2-2, with D unresolved. Germline CDR1 reads WSHSY; CDR2 reads SAAADI. The CDR3 sequence is 14 residues long. This chain's CDR3 is CAGSRAANTGELFF. DNA for the CDR3: TGTGCCGGCAGCCGGGCGGCGAACACCGGGGAGCTGTTTTTT.